The sequence of this TCR beta chain was determined in a study of human T cells and chemical hapten exposure. Individual cDNA molecules each carried unique molecular identifiers attached by the library. MiXCR, run by TCRdb on the RACE reads, gives a single entry per CDR3 protein. The data show around 300,000 distinct CDR3 sequences, with around 5.5% seen just once and about 8.2% held by the top ten. Time point defined: pre-sensitization, week 0. The treatment: therapeutic diphenylcyclopropenone sensitization with weekly scalp DPC. The CDR3 consists of 13 residues. The ends were cut back, 1 base at V and 4 bases at J, with 10 bases in the middle. CDR1 is DFQATT and CDR2 is SNEGSKA in the germline V gene (reference sequence).

This TCR came from a woman aged 18-30 years with alopecia areata. Some clones in this sample may be carry-over from other donors' samples. Source: whole blood, taken in connection with sensitization to the hapten diphenylcyclopropenone (DPC). The chain joins TRBV20-1 to TRBJ1-2, with no clear D. In nucleotides, the CDR3 is TGCAGTGCTAGAGGGGGATCCATCTATGGCTACACCTTC. Encoded protein: CSARGGSIYGYTF.